The 6 T cell receptor beta chains given below trace back to one sample, sequenced in a study of T cell responses to AZD1222 COVID-19 vaccine. The table came from immunoSEQ multiplex PCR; TCRdb's copy has only in-frame clones and leaves some out. The sample shows roughly 120,000 clones, 91% of them seen only once. Sample: peripheral blood, taken on day 0 of AZD1222 vaccination. The source is an adult in good health.

The rearrangement uses TRBV6-4 and TRBJ1-5; D may be TRBD1 (5 bases). The ends were cut back, 4 bases at V and 6 bases at J, with 16 bases in the middle. Germline V gene data show CDR1 as MRHNA and CDR2 as SNTAGT. The CDR3 covers 15 residues. CDR3 DNA sequence: TGTGCCAGCAGTGGGGAATCAGGGTTTGGTCAGCCCCAGCATTTT. Translating gives CASSGESGFGQPQHF.

The V and J genes are TRBV6-5 and TRBJ1-1; D not certain. This CDR3 is 15 amino acids long. V was cut by 2 bases and J by 1 base, with 11 bases left in between. From germline, CDR1 is MNHEY and CDR2 SVGAGI. Written as DNA, the CDR3 is TGTGCCAGCAGTTACCAACAGCGGGGGAACACTGAAGCTTTCTTT. Its translation: CASSYQQRGNTEAFF.

The V call is TRBV5-1, the J call TRBJ2-2, with D possibly TRBD1 on 5 matching bases. Trimming stripped 4 bases from V and 4 bases from J, with 8 bases between. The CDR3 totals 13 residues. Germline V gives CDR1 SGHRS, CDR2 YFSETQ. The CDR3 here is CASSLQVTGELFF. For the CDR3, the DNA is TGCGCCAGCAGCCTACAGGTCACCGGGGAGCTGTTTTTT.

The V call is TRBV24-1, the J call TRBJ2-5; D is ambiguous. The CDR3 has 14 residues. V was pared by 1 base and J by 5 bases, with 10 bases between. The germline CDR1 and CDR2 sequences are KGHDR and SFDVKD. As DNA, the CDR3 is TGTGCCACCAGTGATTTTAAAGGTTCGGAGACCCAGTACTTC. This gives the protein CATSDFKGSETQYF.

This chain joins TRBV11-2 and TRBJ2-7, with 13 bases fitting TRBD2. V was clipped by 3 bases and J by 2 bases; unmatched bases: 4. Germline loops: CDR1 SGHAT, CDR2 FQNNGV. The CDR3 sequence is 16 residues long. In nucleotides, the CDR3 is TGTGCCAGCAGCTTTTCGGGGACTAGCGGGACCTACGAGCAGTACTTC. It encodes CASSFSGTSGTYEQYF.

The chain carries TRBV27 and TRBJ2-1; perhaps TRBD1 as D (5 bases). Germline V gene lookup returns CDR1 MNHEY and CDR2 SMNVEV (reference sequence). V gave up 5 bases and J gave up 10 bases, with 18 bases separating them. The CDR3 totals 14 residues. This CDR3 reads CASSLARVNGEQFF. As DNA, the CDR3 is TGTGCCAGCAGTCTCGCCAGGGTGAACGGGGAGCAGTTCTTC.